The 8 T cell receptor beta chains below were found in one sample sequenced in a study of regulatory T cells in long-lasting Graves disease. Time point denoted: persistent/refractory GD, antithyroid drugs over 5 years with positive TRAb. PBMC RNA was the source of the TCR library. Arm-PCR of CDR3 regions and iRepertoire HTBI primers were used to build TCR beta libraries. TCRdb ran MiXCR on the multiplex PCR reads and lists one entry per CDR3 protein. Seen here are roughly 300,000 distinct CDR3 sequences, roughly 21% observed once, and the top ten hold 25% to 35%. Source: peripheral blood mononuclear cells (PBMCs), taken when the disease was refractory, from a patient treated with antithyroid drugs. These receptors came from a female donor with Graves disease.

The chain recombines TRBV30 with TRBJ2-7; the match to TRBD1 covers 8 bases. The trim removed 2 bases at V and 3 bases at J, leaving 12 bases unmatched. Germline values: CDR1 GTSNPN, CDR2 SVGIG (reference sequence). CDR3 length: 16 amino acids. CDR3 protein: CAWSPFFGQGGYEQYF. In nucleotides, the CDR3 is TGTGCCTGGAGTCCGTTCTTCGGACAGGGAGGCTACGAGCAGTACTTC.

The chain couples TRBV18 to TRBJ2-7; D call uncertain. The CDR3 length is 13 residues. Germline V CDR1 and CDR2: KGHSH, LQKENI. V lost 2 bases to trimming and J lost 0 bases, with 5 bases between them. CDR3 in amino acids: CASSPWPSYEQYF. In DNA, the CDR3 is TGTGCCAGCTCACCATGGCCCTCCTACGAGCAGTACTTC.

The genes are TRBV10-3 and TRBJ1-2; TRBD1 is a possible D gene (6 bases). V was cut by 7 bases and J by 2 bases, with 11 bases left in between. The CDR3 has 13 amino acids. The germline V gene encodes CDR1 ENHRY and CDR2 SYGVKD. The CDR3 sequence: CAITLTGNYGYTF. For the CDR3, the DNA is TGTGCCATCACCTTAACAGGGAACTATGGCTACACCTTC.

This clonotype was observed at least ten times. The chain joins TRBV25-1 to TRBJ1-2; tentative D call: TRBD1 (6 bases). Germline V CDR1 and CDR2: MGHDK, SYGVNS. CDR3 length: 13 residues. The V end was cut by 6 bases, the J end by 2 bases, with 10 bases between. As DNA, the CDR3 is TGTGCCAGCAGCCCCGGGACAAACTATGGCTACACCTTC. Translating gives CASSPGTNYGYTF.

The chain employs TRBV2 and TRBJ1-1, with D possibly TRBD1 on 6 matching bases. Germline V gene sequence: CDR1 SNHLY, CDR2 FYNNEI. This CDR3 has 14 residues. The V gene lost 1 base and the J gene lost 4 bases, with 10 bases spanning the gap. The chain's CDR3 is CASSEDRVGTEAFF. CDR3 nucleotides: TGTGCCAGCAGTGAAGACAGGGTCGGCACTGAAGCTTTCTTT.

CDR3 coding DNA: TGCGCCAGCAGCTTTTCCCGGCAAGAGACCCAGTACTTC. Encoded protein: CASSFSRQETQYF. The V gene is TRBV5-1, the J gene TRBJ2-5; D gene ambiguous. CDR1 SGHRS and CDR2 YFSETQ come from the germline V gene. Trimming stripped 2 bases from V and 2 bases from J, with 7 bases between. The CDR3 has 13 amino acids.

This clonotype was seen repeatedly, ten times or more. V gene TRBV12-3 or TRBV12-4 combines with J gene TRBJ1-2; D is perhaps TRBD1 (5 bases). The CDR3 is 12 amino acids. The V and J ends lost 6 bases and 3 bases respectively, with 8 bases between them. CDR3 in DNA: TGTGCCAGCAGACAGACAGACTATGGCTACACCTTC. This sequence encodes CASRQTDYGYTF.

This clonotype was picked up a small number of times. V and J are TRBV12-3 or TRBV12-4 and TRBJ1-3, with D hard to call. The germline V and J ends were trimmed by 6 bases and 1 base, with 16 bases remaining between them. This CDR3 is built from 16 residues. CDR3 coding DNA: TGTGCCAGCAGCCCCTCCCAAGCTTTATCTGGAAACACCATATATTTT. It translates to CASSPSQALSGNTIYF.